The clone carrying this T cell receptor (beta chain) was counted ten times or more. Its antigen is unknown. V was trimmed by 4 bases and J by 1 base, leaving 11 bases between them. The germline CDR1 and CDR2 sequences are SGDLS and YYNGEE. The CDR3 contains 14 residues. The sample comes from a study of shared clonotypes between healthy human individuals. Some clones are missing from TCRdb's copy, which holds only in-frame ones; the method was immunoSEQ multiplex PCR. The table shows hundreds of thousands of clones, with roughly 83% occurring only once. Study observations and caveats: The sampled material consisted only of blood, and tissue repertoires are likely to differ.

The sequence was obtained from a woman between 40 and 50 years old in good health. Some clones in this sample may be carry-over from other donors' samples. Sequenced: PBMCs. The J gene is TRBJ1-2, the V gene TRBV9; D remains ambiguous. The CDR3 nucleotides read TGTGCCAGCAGCTCCAAGTCTGGTAACTATGGCTACACCTTC. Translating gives CASSSKSGNYGYTF.